This TCR beta chain was sequenced in a study of blood T cell repertoires in COVID-19. For the study at large: The study drew acute and convalescent COVID-19 samples from the United States, Italy and Spain. T cells, B-cell-depleted T cells, or PBMCs provided the cDNA or gDNA that served as material.

The data were produced by immunoSEQ multiplex PCR, yet TCRdb's version contains in-frame clones alone and is incomplete. Among 150,000 or so clones, approximately 82% were seen once, and the ten largest hold roughly 13%. The clonotype was recovered from a man aged 65 to 79 who had recovered from COVID-19. Sequencing input: peripheral blood.

Here the CDR3 DNA reads TGTGCCAGCAGCTCGGACATTCCCTACGAGCAGTACTTC. It encodes CASSSDIPYEQYF. The gene calls are TRBV5-4 and TRBJ2-7, with D maybe TRBD1 (5 bases). The V gene's germline CDR1 is SGHNT and CDR2 YYREEE (reference sequence). V was trimmed by 3 bases and J by 2 bases, leaving 9 bases between them. There are 13 residues in the CDR3.